These 28 T cell receptor beta chains were sequenced from one sample in a study of blood T cell repertoires in COVID-19. Repertoires were generated with immunoSEQ multiplex PCR, while TCRdb's copy carries only in-frame clones and drops some. The data hold some 400,000 clones, with approximately 86% observed a single time. What was sequenced was peripheral blood. These receptors were taken from a human donor in a cohort sampled during active COVID-19.

The chain uses TRBV5-1 and TRBJ2-1; the match to TRBD2 covers 9 bases. Germline V lookup: CDR1 SGHRS, CDR2 YFSETQ. The CDR3 contains 16 residues. Trimming removed 6 bases from V and 0 bases from J; junction bases left unmatched: 7. CDR3: CASMAGGPSSYNEQFF. CDR3 DNA: TGCGCCAGCATGGCGGGAGGGCCCAGCTCCTACAATGAGCAGTTCTTC. Variable domain in full (rest from reference TRBV5-1 and TRBJ2-1): KAGVTQTPRYLIKTRGQQVTLSCSPISGHRSVSWYQQTPGQGLQFLFEYFSETQRNKGNFPGRFSGRQFSNSRSEMNVSTLELGDSALYLCASMAGGPSSYNEQFFGPGTRLTVL.

The chain has TRBV30 and TRBJ2-7, with 9 bases matching TRBD1. Germline-derived CDR1 and CDR2 are GTSNPN and SVGIG (reference sequence). The CDR3 loop spans 16 amino acids. V was pared by 0 bases and J by 4 bases, with 10 bases of the junction left unmatched. The CDR3 bases are TGTGCCTGGAGTGTACAGGGGGCGGGCTTGATGTACGAGCAGTACTTC. Amino acid sequence: CAWSVQGAGLMYEQYF.

The chain joins TRBV18 to TRBJ1-3, with D unresolved. Germline CDR1 reads KGHSH; CDR2 reads LQKENI. The CDR3 has 15 amino acids. Trimming left V 2 bases short and J 0 bases short, with 8 bases between. CDR3 in DNA: TGTGCCAGCTCACCAAAGGCGGGCTCTGGAAACACCATATATTTT. It specifies CASSPKAGSGNTIYF.

CDR3 region: CASSQGQGVDEQYF. Here the CDR3 DNA reads TGCGCCAGCAGCCAGGGACAGGGGGTCGACGAGCAGTACTTC. This rearrangement joins TRBV5-1 to TRBJ2-7; 11 bases map to TRBD1. The germline V gene has CDR1 SGHRS and CDR2 YFSETQ. After removal of 4 bases from V and 5 bases from J, the junction contained 5 bases not matched to a gene. The CDR3 length is 14 residues.

The chain links TRBV20-1 to TRBJ2-5, with D uncertain. The V end was cut by 0 bases, the J end by 9 bases, with 8 bases between. Looked up from germline, CDR1 is DFQATT and CDR2 is SNEGSKA (reference sequence). The CDR3 covers 11 residues. CDR3 bases: TGCAGTGCTAGAGATCTCACGGCCCAGTACTTC. Amino acids: CSARDLTAQYF.

The CDR3 DNA is TGTGCCAGCAGTTTATACGGAGAGATCAACACTGAAGCTTTCTTT. Its protein product is CASSLYGEINTEAFF. The rearrangement joins TRBV6-2 or TRBV6-3 to TRBJ1-1; no clear D gene. CDR3 length equals 15 residues. In germline, CDR1 is MNHEY, CDR2 SVGEGT. V was trimmed by 4 bases and J by 2 bases, leaving 14 bases between them.

This clone was detected once. The chain links TRBV5-1 to TRBJ1-2; D unclear. There are 19 residues in the CDR3. Germline values: CDR1 SGHRS, CDR2 YFSETQ. The V and J ends lost 1 base and 0 bases respectively, with 22 bases between them. The chain's CDR3 is CASSLSLGTAGRSNYGYTF. CDR3 DNA sequence: TGCGCCAGCAGCTTGTCCCTCGGAACTGCGGGGAGATCTAACTATGGCTACACCTTC.

The table lists this clone with a count of one. The V gene is TRBV2, the J gene TRBJ1-2, with D hard to call. The CDR3 loop spans 16 amino acids. V was pared by 0 bases and J by 8 bases, with 19 bases between. Per the germline V gene, CDR1 is SNHLY and CDR2 is FYNNEI. The CDR3 DNA follows: TGTGCCAGCAGTGAAGCGCTTGAAGGCCTCCGCGGCGGCTACACCTTC. This encodes CASSEALEGLRGGYTF.

CDR3 amino acids: CATRAQGRVGNTEAFF. The CDR3 DNA reads TGTGCCACCAGAGCACAGGGCCGGGTAGGGAACACTGAAGCTTTCTTT. The rearrangement links TRBV15 to TRBJ1-1; D is possibly TRBD1 (6 bases). The germline gives CDR1 LNHNV, CDR2 YYDKDF (reference sequence). The V and J ends lost 6 bases and 1 base respectively, with 18 bases between them. This CDR3 is built from 16 residues.

DNA for the CDR3: TGTGCCACCAGCAGAAGCATTCCGACAGGGGGCATGGCAGATACGCAGTATTTT. It specifies CATSRSIPTGGMADTQYF. The V gene is TRBV15, the J gene TRBJ2-3; 10 bases agree with TRBD1. CDR3 length: 18 residues. The junction had 12 bases not matched to a gene; V was cut back by 2 bases and J by 4 bases. Germline CDR1 reads LNHNV; CDR2 reads YYDKDF (reference sequence).

Written as DNA, the CDR3 is TGTGCCAGCAAACCGGGACAGGGTTCTGAAAAACTGTTTTTT. It codes for CASKPGQGSEKLFF. The chain couples TRBV6-5 to TRBJ1-4, with 9 positions matching TRBD1. Losses at the gene ends were 7 bases for V and 7 bases for J; bases not matched to a gene: 7. The germline V gene encodes CDR1 MNHEY and CDR2 SVGAGI. This CDR3 is 14 amino acids long.

This sequence joins TRBV6-6 and TRBJ2-7; 8 bases agree with TRBD2. The CDR3 covers 17 residues. J lost 5 bases, V lost 5 bases, and 17 bases had no gene match. CDR1 MNHNY and CDR2 SVGAGI come from the germline V gene (reference sequence). The CDR3 DNA reads as TGTGCCAGCAGTCCAGGAGCTTCAGGGACTAGGAGCCACGAGCAGTACTTC. Translated: CASSPGASGTRSHEQYF.

This chain connects TRBV19 to TRBJ2-7, with D possibly being TRBD2 (6 bases). The CDR3 length is 15 residues. Germline assignment: CDR1 LNHDA and CDR2 SQIVND (reference sequence). Trimming took off 2 bases at V and 5 bases at J, with 16 bases between the two ends. CDR3 amino acids: CASSIPGRSIDEQYF. The CDR3 nucleotides are TGTGCCAGTAGTATACCCGGGAGAAGCATCGACGAGCAGTACTTC.

This chain uses TRBV10-2 with TRBJ1-3; 7 bases fit TRBD1. Germline values: CDR1 WSHSY, CDR2 SAAADI. This CDR3 has 16 amino acids. With 5 bases clipped from V and 0 bases from J, the junction kept 7 bases outside the gene matches. The CDR3 reads CASSRQGLSSGNTIYF. CDR3 DNA: TGCGCCAGCAGTCGACAGGGCCTCTCCTCTGGAAACACCATATATTTT.

The rearrangement joins TRBV2 to TRBJ1-2; D perhaps matches TRBD1 (6 bases). From germline, CDR1 is SNHLY and CDR2 FYNNEI. The CDR3 has 15 amino acids. Trimming stripped 6 bases from V and 0 bases from J, with 14 bases between. The CDR3 region has the DNA TGTGCCAGCAGGTCCGGGACACAAACTAACTATGGCTACACCTTC. Translating gives CASRSGTQTNYGYTF.

The chain recombines TRBV9 with TRBJ1-6, with 9 bases aligning to TRBD1. The V and J ends lost 2 bases and 7 bases, in that order; junction bases with no gene match: 4. CDR1 and CDR2 (germline): SGDLS, YYNGEE. This CDR3 contains 15 residues. CDR3 sequence: CASSVQGQGNSPLHF. In DNA form, the CDR3 reads TGTGCCAGCAGCGTCCAGGGACAGGGAAATTCACCCCTCCACTTT. The full variable domain, in which reference TRBV9 and TRBJ1-6 provide the parts outside the CDR3, is DSGVTQTPKHLITATGQRVTLRCSPRSGDLSVYWYQQSLDQGLQFLIQYYNGEERAKGNILERFSAQQFPDLHSELNLSSLELGDSALYFCASSVQGQGNSPLHFGNGTRLTVT.

The chain employs TRBV15 and TRBJ2-1; 8 bases fit TRBD2. The CDR3 has 13 residues. Germline assignment: CDR1 LNHNV and CDR2 YYDKDF (reference sequence). Unmatched junction bases numbered 7, after V lost 6 bases and J lost 9 bases. CDR3 nucleotide sequence: TGTGCCACCAGGGAGGGACTAGTGTTTGAGCAGTTCTTC. Its translation: CATREGLVFEQFF.

V and J are TRBV9 and TRBJ1-3; 7 nucleotides line up with TRBD1. Germline V gene sequence: CDR1 SGDLS, CDR2 YYNGEE. The CDR3 sequence is 15 residues long. Unmatched junction bases numbered 4, after V lost 3 bases and J lost 1 base. CDR3 region: CASSATGESGNTIYF. In DNA form, the CDR3 reads TGTGCCAGCAGCGCCACAGGGGAATCTGGAAACACCATATATTTT.

The chain employs TRBV7-6 and TRBJ2-2, with 9 bases lining up with TRBD1. Germline V gene sequence: CDR1 SGHVS, CDR2 FNYEAQ. There are 15 residues in the CDR3. J lost 7 bases, V lost 5 bases, and 8 bases had no gene match. This chain's CDR3 is CASSQGQGFGGELFF. The DNA for the CDR3 is TGTGCCAGCAGCCAAGGACAGGGGTTCGGCGGGGAGCTGTTTTTT.

The chain couples TRBV12-5 to TRBJ1-5; D unresolved. This CDR3 region has 18 residues. The V end was cut by 5 bases, the J end by 2 bases, with 22 bases between. Germline V gene data show CDR1 as LGHNT and CDR2 as FRNRAP. The CDR3 loop is CASGPGGLVPYGNQPQHF. The CDR3 DNA is TGTGCTAGTGGTCCGGGAGGTTTAGTGCCCTATGGCAATCAGCCCCAGCATTTT.

This clone was found once. This chain links TRBV6-5 with TRBJ2-3, with D possibly being TRBD1 (6 bases). Germline V gene data show CDR1 as MNHEY and CDR2 as SVGAGI. The CDR3 spans 16 residues. Trimming took off 2 bases at V and 0 bases at J, with 12 bases between the two ends. The CDR3 DNA sequence: TGTGCCAGCAGTTACCGCGCAGGGGACAGCACAGATACGCAGTATTTT. Translating it yields CASSYRAGDSTDTQYF.

In DNA form, the CDR3 reads TGTGCCAGCAGCCTGGGACAGGGTGAAGGTGAGCAGTTCTTC. This codes for CASSLGQGEGEQFF. The gene calls are TRBV7-8 and TRBJ2-1, with TRBD1 identical over 9 bases. CDR1 and CDR2 (germline): SGHVS, FQNEAQ. The CDR3 runs to 14 residues. Trimming at V came to 5 bases and at J to 9 bases, leaving 8 bases not matched to a gene. Supplemented by reference TRBV7-8 and TRBJ2-1, the full variable domain reads GAGVSQSPRYKVAKRGQDVALRCDPISGHVSLFWYQQALGQGPEFLTYFQNEAQLDKSGLPSDRFFAERPEGSVSTLKIQRTQQEDSAVYLCASSLGQGEGEQFFGPGTRLTVL.

This clone was seen a handful of times. The V and J genes are TRBV19 and TRBJ1-3; D is ambiguous. Germline V gene sequence: CDR1 LNHDA, CDR2 SQIVND (reference sequence). Trimming pared 8 bases from V and 2 bases from J, leaving 4 bases between. The CDR3 has 11 residues. CDR3 sequence (DNA): TGTGCCAGTGAGACTGGAAACACCATATATTTT. Translating gives CASETGNTIYF.

This rearrangement joins TRBV27 to TRBJ1-1, with D possibly TRBD1 on 5 matching bases. The V gene's germline CDR1 is MNHEY and CDR2 SMNVEV (reference sequence). CDR3 length: 11 residues. Trimming stripped 5 bases from V and 9 bases from J, with 10 bases between. CDR3 coding DNA: TGTGCCAGCAGTCAAGCAGGGAAAGCTTTCTTT. As protein: CASSQAGKAFF.

The chain couples TRBV9 to TRBJ2-7; the match to TRBD1 covers 11 bases. J was trimmed by 6 bases and V by 7 bases; bases with no gene match: 12. The CDR3 runs to 15 residues. The germline V gene has CDR1 SGDLS and CDR2 YYNGEE. The CDR3 loop is CASSPGWGTGGEQYF. The DNA for the CDR3 is TGTGCCAGCTCCCCCGGGTGGGGGACAGGGGGCGAGCAGTACTTC.

The V gene is TRBV11-2, the J gene TRBJ1-2; D is perhaps TRBD1 (5 bases). Between the trimmed V and J ends, which lost 1 base and 12 bases, there was a span of 15 bases. In germline, CDR1 is SGHAT, CDR2 FQNNGV. This CDR3 is built from 13 residues. The CDR3 DNA follows: TGTGCCAGCAGCTTAGGTCAGGGTGTTTATAACACCTTC. This translates into CASSLGQGVYNTF. Looking up the rest from reference TRBV11-2 and TRBJ1-2 gives the full variable domain: EAGVAQSPRYKIIEKRQSVAFWCNPISGHATLYWYQQILGQGPKLLIQFQNNGVVDDSQLPKDRFSAERLKGVDSTLKIQPAKLEDSAVYLCASSLGQGVYNTFGSGTRLTVV.

This chain uses TRBV5-1 with TRBJ2-1; D might be TRBD2 (6 bases). The V and J ends lost 0 bases and 5 bases respectively, with 12 bases between them. CDR3 length: 15 residues. In germline, CDR1 is SGHRS, CDR2 YFSETQ. CDR3 coding DNA: TGCGCCAGCAGCTTGGTTGCGGGGTCCCACAATGAGCAGTTCTTC. Protein product: CASSLVAGSHNEQFF.

V gene TRBV6-5 combines with J gene TRBJ1-2; D perhaps matches TRBD1 (6 bases). CDR3 length: 13 residues. With 8 bases removed from V and 4 bases from J, the gap between germline ends came to 14 bases. Per germline, CDR1 MNHEY and CDR2 SVGAGI. In nucleotides, the CDR3 is TGTGCCAGCGGACAGAGGGGATCCTATGGCTACACCTTC. Translation: CASGQRGSYGYTF.